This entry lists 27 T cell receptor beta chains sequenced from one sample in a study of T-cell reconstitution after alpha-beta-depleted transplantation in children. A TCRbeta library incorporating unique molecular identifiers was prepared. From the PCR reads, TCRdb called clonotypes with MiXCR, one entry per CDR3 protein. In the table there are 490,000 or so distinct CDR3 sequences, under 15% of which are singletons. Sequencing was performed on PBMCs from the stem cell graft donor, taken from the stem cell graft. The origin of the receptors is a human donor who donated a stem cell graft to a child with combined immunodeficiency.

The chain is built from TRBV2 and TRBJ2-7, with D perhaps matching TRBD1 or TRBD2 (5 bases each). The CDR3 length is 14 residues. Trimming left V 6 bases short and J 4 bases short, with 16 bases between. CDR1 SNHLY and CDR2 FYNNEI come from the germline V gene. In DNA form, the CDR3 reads TGTGCCAGCAGAAGACCCAGGGAGACGTACGAGCAGTACTTC. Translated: CASRRPRETYEQYF.

The CDR3 region has the DNA TGCGCCAGCAGCTTGCGGATCGACAATGAGCAGTTCTTC. It encodes CASSLRIDNEQFF. The rearrangement links TRBV5-1 to TRBJ2-1, with unresolved D. This CDR3 region has 13 residues. From germline, CDR1 is SGHRS and CDR2 YFSETQ. V lost 1 base, J lost 5 bases, and 7 bases lay in between.

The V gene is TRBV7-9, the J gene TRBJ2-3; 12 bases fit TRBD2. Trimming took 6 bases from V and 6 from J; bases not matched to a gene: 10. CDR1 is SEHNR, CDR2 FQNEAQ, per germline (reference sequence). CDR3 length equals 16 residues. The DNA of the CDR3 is TGTGCCAGCAGAGACCGACTAGCGGGAGCTGGGGATACGCAGTATTTT. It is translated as CASRDRLAGAGDTQYF.

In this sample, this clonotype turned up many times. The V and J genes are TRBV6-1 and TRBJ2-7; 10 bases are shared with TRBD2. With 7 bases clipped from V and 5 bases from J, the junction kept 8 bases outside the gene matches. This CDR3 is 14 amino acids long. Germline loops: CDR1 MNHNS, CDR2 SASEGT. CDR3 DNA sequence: TGTGCCAGCACCAACCGGCTAGCGGGAGACGAGCAGTACTTC. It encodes CASTNRLAGDEQYF.

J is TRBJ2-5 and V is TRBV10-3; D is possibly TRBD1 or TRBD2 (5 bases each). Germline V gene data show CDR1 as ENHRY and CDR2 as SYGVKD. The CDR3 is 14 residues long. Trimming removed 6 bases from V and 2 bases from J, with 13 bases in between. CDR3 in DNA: TGTGCCATCAGGGACCGGGGCCTACAAGAGACCCAGTACTTC. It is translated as CAIRDRGLQETQYF.

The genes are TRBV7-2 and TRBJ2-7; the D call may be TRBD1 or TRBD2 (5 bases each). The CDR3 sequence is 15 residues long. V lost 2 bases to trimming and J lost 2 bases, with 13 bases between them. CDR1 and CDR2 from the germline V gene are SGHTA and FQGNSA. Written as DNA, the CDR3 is TGTGCCAGCAGCTTATCTGGGACGGACCCCTACGAGCAGTACTTC. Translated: CASSLSGTDPYEQYF.

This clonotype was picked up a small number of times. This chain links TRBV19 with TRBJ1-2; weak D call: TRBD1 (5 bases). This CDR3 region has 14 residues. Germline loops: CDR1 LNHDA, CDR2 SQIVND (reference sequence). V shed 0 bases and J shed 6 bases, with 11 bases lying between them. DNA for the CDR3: TGTGCCAGTAGTATAGAACCGGGGCTGAATGGCTACACCTTC. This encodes CASSIEPGLNGYTF. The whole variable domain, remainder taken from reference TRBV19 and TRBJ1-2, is DGGITQSPKYLFRKEGQNVTLSCEQNLNHDAMYWYRQDPGQGLRLIYYSQIVNDFQKGDIAEGYSVSREKKESFPLTVTSAQKNPTAFYLCASSIEPGLNGYTFGSGTRLTVV.

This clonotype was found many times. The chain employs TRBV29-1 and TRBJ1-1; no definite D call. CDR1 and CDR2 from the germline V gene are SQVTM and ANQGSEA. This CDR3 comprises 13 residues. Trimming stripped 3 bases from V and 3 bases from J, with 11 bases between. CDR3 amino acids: CSVDDGDYTEAFF. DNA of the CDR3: TGCAGCGTTGATGACGGGGATTACACTGAAGCTTTCTTT.

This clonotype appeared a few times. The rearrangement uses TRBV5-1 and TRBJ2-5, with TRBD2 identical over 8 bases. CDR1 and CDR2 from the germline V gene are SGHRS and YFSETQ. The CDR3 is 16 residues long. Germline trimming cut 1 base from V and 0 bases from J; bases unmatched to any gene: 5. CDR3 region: CASSLTSGGYQETQYF. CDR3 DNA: TGCGCCAGCAGCTTGACTAGCGGAGGATACCAAGAGACCCAGTACTTC.

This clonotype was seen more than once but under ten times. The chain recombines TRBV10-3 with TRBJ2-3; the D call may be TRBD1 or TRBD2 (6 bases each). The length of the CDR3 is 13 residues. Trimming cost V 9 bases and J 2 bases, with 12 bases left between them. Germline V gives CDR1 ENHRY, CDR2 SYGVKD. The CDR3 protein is CAITRGPTDTQYF. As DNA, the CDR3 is TGTGCCATTACCCGGGGGCCCACAGATACGCAGTATTTT.

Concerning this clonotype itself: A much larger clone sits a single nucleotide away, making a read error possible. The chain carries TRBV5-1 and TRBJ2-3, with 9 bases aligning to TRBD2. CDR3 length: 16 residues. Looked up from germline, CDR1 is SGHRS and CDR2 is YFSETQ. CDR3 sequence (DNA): TGCGCCAGCAGCTTAAAGACTAGCGGTAACACAAATACGCAGTATTTT. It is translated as CASSLKTSGNTNTQYF.

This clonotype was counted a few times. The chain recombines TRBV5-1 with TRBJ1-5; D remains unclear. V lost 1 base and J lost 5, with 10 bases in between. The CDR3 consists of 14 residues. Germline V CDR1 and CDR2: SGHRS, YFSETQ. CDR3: CASSLNGQDQPQHF. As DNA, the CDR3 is TGCGCCAGCAGCTTGAACGGGCAGGATCAGCCCCAGCATTTT.

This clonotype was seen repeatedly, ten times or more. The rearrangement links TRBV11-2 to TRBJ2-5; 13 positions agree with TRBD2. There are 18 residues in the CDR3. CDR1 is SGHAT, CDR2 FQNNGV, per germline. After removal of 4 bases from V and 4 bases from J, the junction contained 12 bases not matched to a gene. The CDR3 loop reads CASSSGLAGAIGGETQYF. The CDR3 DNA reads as TGTGCCAGCAGCTCCGGACTAGCGGGAGCTATAGGGGGAGAGACCCAGTACTTC.

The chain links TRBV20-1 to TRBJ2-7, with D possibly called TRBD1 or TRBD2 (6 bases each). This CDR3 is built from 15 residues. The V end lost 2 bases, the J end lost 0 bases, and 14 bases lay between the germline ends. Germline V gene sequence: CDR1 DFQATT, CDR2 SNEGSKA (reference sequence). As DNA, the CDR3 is TGCAGTGCTAGATTGACGGGGGCCAGCTCCTACGAGCAGTACTTC. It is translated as CSARLTGASSYEQYF.

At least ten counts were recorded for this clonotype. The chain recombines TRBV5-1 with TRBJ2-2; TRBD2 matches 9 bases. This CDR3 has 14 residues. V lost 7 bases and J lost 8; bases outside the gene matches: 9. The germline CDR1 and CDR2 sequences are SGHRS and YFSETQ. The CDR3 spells CASFRTSAEGELFF. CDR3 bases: TGCGCCAGCTTTCGGACTAGCGCGGAGGGGGAGCTGTTTTTT.

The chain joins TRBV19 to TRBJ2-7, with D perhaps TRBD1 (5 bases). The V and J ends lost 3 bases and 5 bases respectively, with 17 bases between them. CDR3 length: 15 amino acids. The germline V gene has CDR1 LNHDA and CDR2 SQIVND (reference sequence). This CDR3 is CASSILAGKPHEQYF. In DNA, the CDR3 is TGTGCCAGTAGTATTTTGGCAGGGAAGCCCCACGAGCAGTACTTC.

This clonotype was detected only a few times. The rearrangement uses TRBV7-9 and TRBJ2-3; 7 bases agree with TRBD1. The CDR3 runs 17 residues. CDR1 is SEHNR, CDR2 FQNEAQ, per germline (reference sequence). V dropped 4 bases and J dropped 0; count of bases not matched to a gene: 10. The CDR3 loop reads CASSSDRRAYSTDTQYF. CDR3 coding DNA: TGTGCCAGCAGCTCGGACAGGAGAGCCTATAGCACAGATACGCAGTATTTT.

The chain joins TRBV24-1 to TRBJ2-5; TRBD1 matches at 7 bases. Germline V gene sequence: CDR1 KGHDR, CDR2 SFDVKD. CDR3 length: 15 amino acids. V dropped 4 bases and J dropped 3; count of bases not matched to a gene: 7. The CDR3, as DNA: TGTGCCACCAGTGACCCGGGACAGTTGAAAGAGACCCAGTACTTC. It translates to CATSDPGQLKETQYF.

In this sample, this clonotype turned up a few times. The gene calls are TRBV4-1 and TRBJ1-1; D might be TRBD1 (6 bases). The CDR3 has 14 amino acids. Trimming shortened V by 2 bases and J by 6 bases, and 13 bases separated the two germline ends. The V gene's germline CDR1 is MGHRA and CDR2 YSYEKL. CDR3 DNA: TGCGCCAGCAGCCAAACCAGGACAGATTCTGAAGCTTTCTTT. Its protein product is CASSQTRTDSEAFF.

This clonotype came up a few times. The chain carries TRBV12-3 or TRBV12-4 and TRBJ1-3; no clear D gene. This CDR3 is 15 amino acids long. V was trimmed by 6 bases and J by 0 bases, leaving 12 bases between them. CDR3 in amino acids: CASSLDLISGNTIYF. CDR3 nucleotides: TGTGCCAGCAGCCTAGACTTGATCTCTGGAAACACCATATATTTT.

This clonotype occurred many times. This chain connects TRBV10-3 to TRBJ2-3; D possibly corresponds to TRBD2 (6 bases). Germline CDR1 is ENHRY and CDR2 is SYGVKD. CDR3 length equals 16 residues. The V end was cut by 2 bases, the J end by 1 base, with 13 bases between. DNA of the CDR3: TGTGCCATCAGTGAGGCGCCCGGGACTCGCACAGATACGCAGTATTTT. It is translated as CAISEAPGTRTDTQYF.

This CDR3 reads CASSRVPGQGGNEQFF. The CDR3 DNA follows: TGTGCCAGCAGCCGTGTCCCGGGACAGGGGGGGAATGAGCAGTTCTTC. The rearrangement links TRBV7-6 to TRBJ2-1; 11 nucleotides line up with TRBD1. V shed 5 bases and J 7 bases; nucleotides not matched to a gene: 10. There are 16 residues in the CDR3. Germline V lookup: CDR1 SGHVS, CDR2 FNYEAQ.

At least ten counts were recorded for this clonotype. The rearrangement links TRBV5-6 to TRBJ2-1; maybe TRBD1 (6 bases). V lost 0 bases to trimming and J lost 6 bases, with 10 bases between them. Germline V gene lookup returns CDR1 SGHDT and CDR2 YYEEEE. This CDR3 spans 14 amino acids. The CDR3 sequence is CASSLGTGLNEQFF. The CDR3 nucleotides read TGTGCCAGCAGCTTGGGTACAGGGCTCAATGAGCAGTTCTTC.

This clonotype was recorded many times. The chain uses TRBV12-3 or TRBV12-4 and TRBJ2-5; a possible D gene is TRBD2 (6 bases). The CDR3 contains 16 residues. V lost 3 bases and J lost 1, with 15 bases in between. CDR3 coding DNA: TGTGCCAGCAGTTTCCACTCGGAGCGGGCCCAAGAGACCCAGTACTTC. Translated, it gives CASSFHSERAQETQYF.

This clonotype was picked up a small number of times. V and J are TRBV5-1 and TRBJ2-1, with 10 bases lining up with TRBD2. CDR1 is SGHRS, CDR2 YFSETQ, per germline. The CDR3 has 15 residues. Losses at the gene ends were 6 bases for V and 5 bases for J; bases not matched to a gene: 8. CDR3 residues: CASTSSGRGNNEQFF. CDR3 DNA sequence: TGCGCCAGCACCTCCAGCGGGAGGGGAAACAATGAGCAGTTCTTC.

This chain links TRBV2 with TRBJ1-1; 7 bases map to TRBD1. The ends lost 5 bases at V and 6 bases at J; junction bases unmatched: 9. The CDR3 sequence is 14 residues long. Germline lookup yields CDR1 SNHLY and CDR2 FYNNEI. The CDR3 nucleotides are TGTGCCAGCAGTTCCGGGACAGACGGGGCTGAAGCTTTCTTT. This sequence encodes CASSSGTDGAEAFF.

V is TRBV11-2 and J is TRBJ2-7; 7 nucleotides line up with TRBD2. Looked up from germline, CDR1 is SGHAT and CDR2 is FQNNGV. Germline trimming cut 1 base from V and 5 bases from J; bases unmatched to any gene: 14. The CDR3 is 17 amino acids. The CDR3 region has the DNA TGTGCCAGCAGCTTAGTAATCGGGCTAGCGGCTTTCGACGAGCAGTACTTC. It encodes CASSLVIGLAAFDEQYF. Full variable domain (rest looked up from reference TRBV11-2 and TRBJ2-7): EAGVAQSPRYKIIEKRQSVAFWCNPISGHATLYWYQQILGQGPKLLIQFQNNGVVDDSQLPKDRFSAERLKGVDSTLKIQPAKLEDSAVYLCASSLVIGLAAFDEQYFGPGTRLTVT.